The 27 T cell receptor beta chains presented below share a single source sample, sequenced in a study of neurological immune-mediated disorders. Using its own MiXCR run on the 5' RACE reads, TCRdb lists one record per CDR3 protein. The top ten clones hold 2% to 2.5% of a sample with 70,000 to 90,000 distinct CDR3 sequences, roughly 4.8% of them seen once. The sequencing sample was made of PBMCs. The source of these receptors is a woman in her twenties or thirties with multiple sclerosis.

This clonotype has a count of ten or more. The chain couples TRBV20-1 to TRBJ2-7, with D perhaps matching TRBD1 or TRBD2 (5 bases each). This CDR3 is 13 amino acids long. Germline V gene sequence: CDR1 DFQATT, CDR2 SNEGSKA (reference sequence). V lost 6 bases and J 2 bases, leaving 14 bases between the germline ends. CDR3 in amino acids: CSARGRWTYEQYF. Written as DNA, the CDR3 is TGCAGTGCAAGGGGACGGTGGACCTACGAGCAGTACTTC.

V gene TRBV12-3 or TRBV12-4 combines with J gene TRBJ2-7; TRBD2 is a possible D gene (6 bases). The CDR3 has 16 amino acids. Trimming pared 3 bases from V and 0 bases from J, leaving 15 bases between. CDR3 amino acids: CASSLRDLRSSYEQYF. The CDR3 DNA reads TGTGCCAGCAGTTTGAGGGACTTGAGAAGCTCCTACGAGCAGTACTTC.

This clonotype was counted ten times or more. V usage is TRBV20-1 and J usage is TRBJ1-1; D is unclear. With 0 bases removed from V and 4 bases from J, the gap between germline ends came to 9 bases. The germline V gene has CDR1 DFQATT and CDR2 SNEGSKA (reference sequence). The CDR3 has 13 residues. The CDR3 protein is CSARDRWSTEAFF. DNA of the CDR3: TGCAGTGCTAGAGACAGATGGAGCACTGAAGCTTTCTTT.

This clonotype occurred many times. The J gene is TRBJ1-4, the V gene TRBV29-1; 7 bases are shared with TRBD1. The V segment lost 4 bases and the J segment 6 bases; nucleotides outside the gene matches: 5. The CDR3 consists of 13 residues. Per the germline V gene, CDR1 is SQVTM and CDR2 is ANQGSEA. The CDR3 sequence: CSVARDSDEKLFF. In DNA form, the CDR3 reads TGCAGCGTTGCCCGGGACAGCGATGAAAAACTGTTTTTT. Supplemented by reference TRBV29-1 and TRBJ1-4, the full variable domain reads SAVISQKPSRDICQRGTSLTIQCQVDSQVTMMFWYRQQPGQSLTLIATANQGSEATYESGFVIDKFPISRPNLTFSTLTVSNMSPEDSSIYLCSVARDSDEKLFFGSGTQLSVL.

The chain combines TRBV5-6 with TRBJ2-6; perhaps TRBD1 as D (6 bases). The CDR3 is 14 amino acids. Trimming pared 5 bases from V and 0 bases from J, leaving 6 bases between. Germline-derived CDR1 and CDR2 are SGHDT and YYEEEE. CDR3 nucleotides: TGTGCCAGCAGGACAGGCTCTGGGGCCAACGTCCTGACTTTC. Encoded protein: CASRTGSGANVLTF.

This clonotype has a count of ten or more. The DNA for the CDR3 is TGTGCTAGTGGTCCTGGACAGGGGCCAGGGGAGCTGTTTTTT. Translation: CASGPGQGPGELFF. This chain connects TRBV12-5 to TRBJ2-2; 9 bases map to TRBD1. CDR1 and CDR2 from the germline V gene are LGHNT and FRNRAP. The CDR3 spans 14 residues. Trimming cost V 5 bases and J 8 bases; bases outside gene matches: 6.

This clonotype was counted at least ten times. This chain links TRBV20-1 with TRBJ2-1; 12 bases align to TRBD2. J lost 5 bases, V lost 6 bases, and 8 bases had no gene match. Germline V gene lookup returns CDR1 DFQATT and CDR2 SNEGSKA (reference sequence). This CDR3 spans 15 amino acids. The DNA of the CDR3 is TGCAGTGCAGCCAGGACTAGCGGGGAGGACAATGAGCAGTTCTTC. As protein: CSAARTSGEDNEQFF.

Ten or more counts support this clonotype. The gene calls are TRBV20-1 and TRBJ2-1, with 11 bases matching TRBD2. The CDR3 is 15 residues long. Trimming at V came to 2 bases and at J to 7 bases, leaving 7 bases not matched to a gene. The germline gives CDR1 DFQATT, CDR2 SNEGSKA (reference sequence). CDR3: CSARIAGGPKNEQFF. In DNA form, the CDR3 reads TGCAGTGCTAGAATAGCGGGAGGGCCGAAGAATGAGCAGTTCTTC.

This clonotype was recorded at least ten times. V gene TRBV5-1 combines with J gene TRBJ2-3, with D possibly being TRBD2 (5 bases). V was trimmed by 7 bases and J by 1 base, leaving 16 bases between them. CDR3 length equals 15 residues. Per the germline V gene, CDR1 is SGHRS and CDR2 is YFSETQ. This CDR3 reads CASASGWTRTDTQYF. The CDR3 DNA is TGCGCCAGCGCCTCGGGATGGACCCGCACAGATACGCAGTATTTT.

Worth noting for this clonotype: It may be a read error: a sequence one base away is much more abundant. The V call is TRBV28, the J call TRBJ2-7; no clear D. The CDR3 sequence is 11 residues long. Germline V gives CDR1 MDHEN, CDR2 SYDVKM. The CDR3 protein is CDSSLWGEQYF. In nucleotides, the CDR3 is TGTGACAGCAGTTTATGGGGCGAGCAGTACTTC.

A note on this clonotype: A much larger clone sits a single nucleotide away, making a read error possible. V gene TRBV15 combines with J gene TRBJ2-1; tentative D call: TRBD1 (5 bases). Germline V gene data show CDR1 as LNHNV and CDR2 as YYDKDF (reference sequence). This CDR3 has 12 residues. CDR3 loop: CDTSRQYNEQFF. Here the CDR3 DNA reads TGTGACACCAGCAGACAGTACAATGAGCAGTTCTTC. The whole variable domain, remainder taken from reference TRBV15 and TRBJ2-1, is DAMVIQNPRYQVTQFGKPVTLSCSQTLNHNVMYWYQQKSSQAPKLLFHYYDKDFNNEADTPDNFQSRRPNTSFCFLDIRSPGLGDTAMYLCDTSRQYNEQFFGPGTRLTVL.

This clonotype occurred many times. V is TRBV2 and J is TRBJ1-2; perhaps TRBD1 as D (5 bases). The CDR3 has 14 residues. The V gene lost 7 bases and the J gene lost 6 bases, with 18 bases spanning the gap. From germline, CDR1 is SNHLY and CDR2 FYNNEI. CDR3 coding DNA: TGTGCCAGCACCAAATTCAGGGAGGCGGATGGCTACACCTTC. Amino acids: CASTKFREADGYTF.

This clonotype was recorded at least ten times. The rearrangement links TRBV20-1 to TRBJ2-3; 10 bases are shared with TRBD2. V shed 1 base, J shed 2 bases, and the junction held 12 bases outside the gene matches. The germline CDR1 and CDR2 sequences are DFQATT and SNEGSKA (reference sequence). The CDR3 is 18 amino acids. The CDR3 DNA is TGCAGTGCTAGAGGATATCGGCTAGCGGGAGTGATCACAGATACGCAGTATTTT. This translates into CSARGYRLAGVITDTQYF.

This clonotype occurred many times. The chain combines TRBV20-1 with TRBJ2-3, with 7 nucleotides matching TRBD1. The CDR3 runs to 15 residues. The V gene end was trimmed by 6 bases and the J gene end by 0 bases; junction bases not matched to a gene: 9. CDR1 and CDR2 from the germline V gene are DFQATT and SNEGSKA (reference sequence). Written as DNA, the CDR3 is TGCAGTGCAGGGGGACAGCAGATTAGCACAGATACGCAGTATTTT. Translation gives CSAGGQQISTDTQYF.

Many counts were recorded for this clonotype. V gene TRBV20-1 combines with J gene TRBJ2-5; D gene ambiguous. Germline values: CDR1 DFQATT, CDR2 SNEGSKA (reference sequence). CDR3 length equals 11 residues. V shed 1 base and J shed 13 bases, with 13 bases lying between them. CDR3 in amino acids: CSARVGDHPYF. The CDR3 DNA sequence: TGCAGTGCTAGAGTAGGAGATCACCCGTACTTC.

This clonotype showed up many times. Here the CDR3 reads CASSISGQGAGYGYTF. CDR3 DNA sequence: TGTGCCAGCAGTATCTCTGGACAGGGGGCAGGTTATGGCTACACCTTC. This chain uses TRBV27 with TRBJ1-2; 11 nucleotides align to TRBD1. The CDR3 has 16 amino acids. With V trimmed by 5 bases and J by 5 bases, 10 bases remained unmatched. The germline gives CDR1 MNHEY, CDR2 SMNVEV (reference sequence).

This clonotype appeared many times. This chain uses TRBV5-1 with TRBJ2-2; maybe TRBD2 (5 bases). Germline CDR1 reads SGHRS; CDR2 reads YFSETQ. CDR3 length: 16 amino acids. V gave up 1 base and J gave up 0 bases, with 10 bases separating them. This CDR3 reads CASSLRESPNTGELFF. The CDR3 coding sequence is TGCGCCAGCAGCTTGAGGGAGTCGCCGAACACCGGGGAGCTGTTTTTT.

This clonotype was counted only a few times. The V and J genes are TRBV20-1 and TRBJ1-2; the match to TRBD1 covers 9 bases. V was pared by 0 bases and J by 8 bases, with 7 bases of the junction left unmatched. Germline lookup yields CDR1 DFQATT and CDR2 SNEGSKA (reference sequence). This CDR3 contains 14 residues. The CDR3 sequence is CSARDLQGAGGYTF. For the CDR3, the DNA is TGCAGTGCTAGAGACCTACAGGGGGCTGGAGGCTACACCTTC.

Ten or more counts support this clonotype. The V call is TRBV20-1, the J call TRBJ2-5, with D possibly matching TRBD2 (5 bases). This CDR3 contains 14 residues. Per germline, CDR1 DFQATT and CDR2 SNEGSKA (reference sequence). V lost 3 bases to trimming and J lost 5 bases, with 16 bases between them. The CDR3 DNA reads TGCAGTGCTAGCCGTGCTACTAGAAGGGAGACCCAGTACTTC. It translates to CSASRATRRETQYF.

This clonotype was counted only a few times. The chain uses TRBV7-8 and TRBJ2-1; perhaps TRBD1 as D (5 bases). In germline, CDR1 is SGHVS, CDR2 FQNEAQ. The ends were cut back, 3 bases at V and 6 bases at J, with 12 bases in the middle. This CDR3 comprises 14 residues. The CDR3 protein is CASSFGPQGNEQFF. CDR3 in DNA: TGTGCCAGCAGCTTTGGGCCCCAGGGCAATGAGCAGTTCTTC.

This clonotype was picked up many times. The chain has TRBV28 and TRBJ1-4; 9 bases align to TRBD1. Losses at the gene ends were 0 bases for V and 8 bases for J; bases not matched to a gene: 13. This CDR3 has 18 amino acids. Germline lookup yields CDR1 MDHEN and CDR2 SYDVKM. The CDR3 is CASSLWALGQGTLEKLFF. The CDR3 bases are TGTGCCAGCAGTTTATGGGCCCTCGGACAGGGGACACTGGAAAAACTGTTTTTT.

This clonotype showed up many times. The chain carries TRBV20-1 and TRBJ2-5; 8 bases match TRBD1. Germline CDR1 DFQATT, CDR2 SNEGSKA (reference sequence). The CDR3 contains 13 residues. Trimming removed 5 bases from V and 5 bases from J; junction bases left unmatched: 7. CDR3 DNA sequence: TGCAGTGCTGAGGGGACAGGCCAGGAGACCCAGTACTTC. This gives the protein CSAEGTGQETQYF.

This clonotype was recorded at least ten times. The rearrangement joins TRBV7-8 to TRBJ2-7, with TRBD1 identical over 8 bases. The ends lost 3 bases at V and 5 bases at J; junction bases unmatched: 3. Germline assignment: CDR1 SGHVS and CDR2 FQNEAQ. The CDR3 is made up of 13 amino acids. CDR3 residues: CASSFAGGDEQYV. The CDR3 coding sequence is TGTGCCAGCAGCTTCGCAGGGGGCGACGAGCAGTACGTC.

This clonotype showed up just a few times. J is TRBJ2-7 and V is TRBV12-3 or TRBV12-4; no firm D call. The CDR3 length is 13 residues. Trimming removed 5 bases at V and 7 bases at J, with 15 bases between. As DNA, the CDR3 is TGTGCCAGCAGTCCCCGAAGGCTCGGGGAGCAGTACTTC. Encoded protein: CASSPRRLGEQYF.

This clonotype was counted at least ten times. This CDR3 is CSANRDRASNEQFF. The CDR3 nucleotides read TGCAGTGCTAACCGGGACAGGGCAAGCAATGAGCAGTTCTTC. V usage is TRBV20-1 and J usage is TRBJ2-1; 9 bases map to TRBD1. Germline values: CDR1 DFQATT, CDR2 SNEGSKA (reference sequence). After removal of 4 bases from V and 6 bases from J, the junction contained 7 bases not matched to a gene. This CDR3 is 14 amino acids long.

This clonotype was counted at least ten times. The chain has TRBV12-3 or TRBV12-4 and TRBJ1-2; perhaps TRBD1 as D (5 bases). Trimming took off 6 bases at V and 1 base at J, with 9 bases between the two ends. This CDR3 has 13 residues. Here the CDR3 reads CASSLTVNYGYTF. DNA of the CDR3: TGTGCCAGCAGCTTGACAGTTAACTATGGCTACACCTTC.

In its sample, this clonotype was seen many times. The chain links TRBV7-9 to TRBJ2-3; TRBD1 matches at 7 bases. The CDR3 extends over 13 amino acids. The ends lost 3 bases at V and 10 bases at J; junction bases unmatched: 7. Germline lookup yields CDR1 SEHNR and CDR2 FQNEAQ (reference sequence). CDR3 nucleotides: TGTGCCAGCAGCTTGACTGAGACAGGGCCGCAGTATTTT. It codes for CASSLTETGPQYF.